This paragraph covers one T cell receptor (beta chain) sequence. TCRdb passed the PCR reads through MiXCR, listing each CDR3 protein once. Here the sample spans around 300,000 distinct CDR3 sequences, over 20% being singletons. Using a CD8+CD4-CCR7+CD45RA+ phenotype, naive CD8 T cells were sorted. This entry comes from a study of molecular identifiers for immune sequencing clone quantification. This receptor was obtained from a human donor in good health. Some libraries in this study had Jurkat cell RNA spiked in. Sequenced material: naive CD8+ T cells from blood, with Jurkat cell RNA spiked in. The subset was: FACS-sorted CD8+CD4-CCR7+CD45RA+ naive T cells.

CDR3 DNA sequence: TGTGCCAGCAGCCCAAAGGACAGCTCCTACGAGCAGTACTTC. This encodes CASSPKDSSYEQYF. This chain joins TRBV7-9 and TRBJ2-7; D possibly corresponds to TRBD1 (6 bases). CDR3 length: 14 residues. V lost 5 bases and J 0 bases, leaving 11 bases between the germline ends. CDR1 and CDR2 from the germline V gene are SEHNR and FQNEAQ (reference sequence).